The 14 T cell receptor beta chains in this list originate from one sample, sequenced in a study of shared clonotypes between healthy human individuals. Sequenced by immunoSEQ multiplex PCR; TCRdb stores in-frame clones only, minus some. The sample contains 2 million to 2.5 million clones, around 95% of which appear only once. The source material was naive CD4+ T cells sorted from blood. Noted subset: CD45RA+ positively selected. Receptors originate from a man in his late teens or twenties in good health.

This chain links TRBV5-5 with TRBJ2-7; 13 positions match TRBD2. The CDR3 consists of 15 residues. Germline values: CDR1 SGHKS, CDR2 YYEKEE (reference sequence). Trimming at V came to 3 bases and at J to 7 bases, leaving 7 bases not matched to a gene. For the CDR3, the DNA is TGTGCCAGCAGCTCCGGGACTAGCGGGGTCTGGGAGCAGTACTTC. Translating it yields CASSSGTSGVWEQYF. The variable domain in full, completed from reference TRBV5-5 and TRBJ2-7, reads DAGVTQSPTHLIKTRGQQVTLRCSPISGHKSVSWYQQVLGQGPQFIFQYYEKEERGRGNFPDRFSARQFPNYSSELNVNALLLGDSALYLCASSSGTSGVWEQYFGPGTRLTVT.

The genes are TRBV28 and TRBJ1-2, with a tentative D call TRBD1 (5 bases). Germline V CDR1 and CDR2: MDHEN, SYDVKM. Trimming took 4 bases from V and 5 from J, leaving 5 bases between them. This CDR3 contains 11 residues. The DNA for the CDR3 is TGTGCCAGCAGTTGGGGGTATGGCTACACCTTC. Amino acids: CASSWGYGYTF.

This clone was recorded once. The sample has other DNA sequences that encode this CDR3 too. The V gene is TRBV5-1, the J gene TRBJ2-7; tentative D call: TRBD2 (6 bases). V lost 4 bases and J lost 1, with 12 bases in between. Germline assignment: CDR1 SGHRS and CDR2 YFSETQ. The CDR3 is made up of 14 amino acids. In DNA, the CDR3 is TGCGCCAGCAGCAAGACCGGGGGTTCCTACGAGCAGTACTTC. Its protein product is CASSKTGGSYEQYF.

The rearrangement links TRBV7-2 to TRBJ2-7; a possible D gene is TRBD2 (6 bases). Trimming removed 5 bases at V and 2 bases at J, with 13 bases between. The germline V gene encodes CDR1 SGHTA and CDR2 FQGNSA. The CDR3 length is 14 residues. CDR3 coding DNA: TGTGCCAGCAGCGTAGGAGGGGCCACCTACGAGCAGTACTTC. Protein product: CASSVGGATYEQYF.

The chain is built from TRBV6-5 and TRBJ1-5; 9 bases align to TRBD1. This CDR3 is built from 15 residues. Germline trimming cut 5 bases from V and 5 bases from J; bases unmatched to any gene: 7. Per germline, CDR1 MNHEY and CDR2 SVGAGI. This CDR3 reads CASSRTGALYQPQHF. As DNA, the CDR3 is TGTGCCAGCAGTCGGACAGGGGCCCTATATCAGCCCCAGCATTTT.

The rearrangement joins TRBV6-1 to TRBJ2-4; D unclear. Germline loops: CDR1 MNHNS, CDR2 SASEGT. The length of the CDR3 is 13 residues. V dropped 0 bases and J dropped 6 bases, with 6 bases sitting between them. CDR3 in amino acids: CASSEAPVNIQYF. For the CDR3, the DNA is TGTGCCAGCAGTGAAGCCCCAGTAAACATTCAGTACTTC.

The chain employs TRBV7-8 and TRBJ2-7, with D unclear. Germline CDR1 reads SGHVS; CDR2 reads FQNEAQ. The length of the CDR3 is 14 residues. Trimming removed 6 bases from V and 0 bases from J, with 12 bases in between. CDR3 nucleotide sequence: TGTGCCAGCAGATCAGGACGGTCCTCCTACGAGCAGTACTTC. This translates into CASRSGRSSYEQYF.

CDR3: CASSLAWRNSPLHF. CDR3 bases: TGTGCCAGCAGTTTAGCGTGGAGGAATTCACCCCTCCACTTT. This chain uses TRBV27 with TRBJ1-6, with no clear D. This CDR3 is 14 amino acids long. V lost 2 bases to trimming and J lost 7 bases, with 9 bases between them. Germline CDR1 is MNHEY and CDR2 is SMNVEV (reference sequence).

This clone was seen only once. Other DNA variants within this sample encode the same CDR3. V is TRBV11-2 and J is TRBJ2-5; no clear D. The germline gives CDR1 SGHAT, CDR2 FQNNGV. The CDR3 is 13 residues long. V gave up 1 base and J gave up 4 bases, with 7 bases separating them. In nucleotides, the CDR3 is TGTGCCAGCAGCTTAGGGGTGCGAGAGACCCAGTACTTC. Protein: CASSLGVRETQYF.

The V gene is TRBV7-6, the J gene TRBJ2-7; 11 bases are a match to TRBD2. This CDR3 region has 16 residues. V was clipped by 4 bases and J by 7 bases; unmatched bases: 12. Germline V lookup: CDR1 SGHVS, CDR2 FNYEAQ. For the CDR3, the DNA is TGTGCCAGCAGCTCGGATAGCGGGAGGGCCCCGAGGGAGCAGTACTTC. Protein product: CASSSDSGRAPREQYF.

The V gene is TRBV6-6, the J gene TRBJ2-7; D is undetermined. Per the germline V gene, CDR1 is MNHNY and CDR2 is SVGAGI (reference sequence). Trimming took off 2 bases at V and 5 bases at J, with 4 bases between the two ends. The CDR3 consists of 11 residues. CDR3 in amino acids: CASSYGDEQYF. As DNA, the CDR3 is TGTGCCAGCAGTTACGGAGACGAGCAGTACTTC.

The chain recombines TRBV7-9 with TRBJ2-3; 11 nucleotides match TRBD2. CDR1 is SEHNR and CDR2 is FQNEAQ in the germline V gene (reference sequence). The junction had 6 bases not matched to a gene; V was cut back by 0 bases and J by 1 base. This CDR3 has 18 residues. CDR3 nucleotide sequence: TGTGCCAGCAGCTTAGCGGAAAAACTAGCGGGGGGCACAGATACGCAGTATTTT. Translation: CASSLAEKLAGGTDTQYF.

This clone was counted once. The chain is built from TRBV5-8 and TRBJ2-5; 10 nucleotides match TRBD2. Germline CDR1 and CDR2: SGHTS and YDEGEE. CDR3 size: 14 residues. Losses at the gene ends were 3 bases for V and 3 bases for J; bases not matched to a gene: 2. The CDR3 is CASSSTSGEETQYF. CDR3 DNA sequence: TGTGCCAGCAGCTCCACTAGCGGGGAAGAGACCCAGTACTTC.

J is TRBJ1-1 and V is TRBV6-6; the D gene is possibly TRBD1 (6 bases). This CDR3 contains 16 residues. Germline CDR1 is MNHNY and CDR2 is SVGAGI (reference sequence). V was trimmed by 2 bases and J by 2 bases, leaving 15 bases between them. The chain's CDR3 is CASSYDGRGVNTEAFF. The CDR3 nucleotides are TGTGCCAGCAGTTACGACGGCAGGGGAGTAAACACTGAAGCTTTCTTT.